This T cell receptor (beta chain) came from a study of T cell repertoires in cytomegalovirus infection. Study background: Public TCR beta signature analysis indicated the presence of both CMV infection and matching HLA type.

This clonotype was seen only a few times. Its matching antigen is unknown. Study-wide results and caveats: CMV-specific HLA-C-restricted TCR beta clonotypes dominated the ex vivo response. Cumulative frequency (of public TCR beta family members) identified carriers of CMV plus the relevant HLA.

TCRdb used MiXCR to reprocess the reads, holding one entry per CDR3 protein. Seen here are 650,000 to 850,000 distinct CDR3 sequences, under 35% observed once, and the top ten hold over 10%. The starting material was cultured CD8+ T cells from PBMCs, obtained from culture after CMV antigen stimulation. The receptor comes from a human donor in good health (CMV status not recorded). Some clones in this sample may be carry-over from other donors' samples.

In DNA, the CDR3 is TGTGCCAGCAGCGCTTGGGACAACGAGCAGTATGGCTACACCTTC. This encodes CASSAWDNEQYGYTF. J is TRBJ1-2 and V is TRBV9, with TRBD1 as a possible D gene (6 bases). CDR1 is SGDLS and CDR2 is YYNGEE in the germline V gene. The germline V and J ends were trimmed by 3 bases and 5 bases, with 17 bases remaining between them. CDR3 length equals 15 residues. Full variable domain (rest looked up from reference TRBV9 and TRBJ1-2): DSGVTQTPKHLITATGQRVTLRCSPRSGDLSVYWYQQSLDQGLQFLIQYYNGEERAKGNILERFSAQQFPDLHSELNLSSLELGDSALYFCASSAWDNEQYGYTFGSGTRLTVV.